This T cell receptor beta chain was sequenced in a study of blood T cell repertoires in COVID-19. Across the whole study: Acute and convalescent COVID-19 specimens originated in the United States, Italy and Spain. Sources were T cells, B-cell-depleted T cells, or PBMCs; the material itself was cDNA or gDNA.

Germline assignment: CDR1 LNHNV and CDR2 YYDKDF (reference sequence). With V trimmed by 6 bases and J by 0 bases, 4 bases remained unmatched. The CDR3 covers 17 residues. The authors' processing: Amplification from reference gene primers served as the basis for estimated nucleated cell counts. Sequencing used immunoSEQ multiplex PCR; TCRdb keeps in-frame clones, though not all of them. The V and J calls and clone size come from that table; D and trimming were worked out from the DNA. The repertoire includes approximately 81,000 clones, roughly 86% of them detected once, and about 6.9% sits in the top ten.

V and J are TRBV15 and TRBJ2-6; 11 bases fit TRBD1. Sequenced: peripheral blood. The clonotype originates from a human donor in a cohort sampled during active COVID-19. The CDR3 nucleotides read TGTGCCACCAGACGGACAGGGGGCTACTCTGGGGCCAACGTCCTGACTTTC. Translated: CATRRTGGYSGANVLTF.